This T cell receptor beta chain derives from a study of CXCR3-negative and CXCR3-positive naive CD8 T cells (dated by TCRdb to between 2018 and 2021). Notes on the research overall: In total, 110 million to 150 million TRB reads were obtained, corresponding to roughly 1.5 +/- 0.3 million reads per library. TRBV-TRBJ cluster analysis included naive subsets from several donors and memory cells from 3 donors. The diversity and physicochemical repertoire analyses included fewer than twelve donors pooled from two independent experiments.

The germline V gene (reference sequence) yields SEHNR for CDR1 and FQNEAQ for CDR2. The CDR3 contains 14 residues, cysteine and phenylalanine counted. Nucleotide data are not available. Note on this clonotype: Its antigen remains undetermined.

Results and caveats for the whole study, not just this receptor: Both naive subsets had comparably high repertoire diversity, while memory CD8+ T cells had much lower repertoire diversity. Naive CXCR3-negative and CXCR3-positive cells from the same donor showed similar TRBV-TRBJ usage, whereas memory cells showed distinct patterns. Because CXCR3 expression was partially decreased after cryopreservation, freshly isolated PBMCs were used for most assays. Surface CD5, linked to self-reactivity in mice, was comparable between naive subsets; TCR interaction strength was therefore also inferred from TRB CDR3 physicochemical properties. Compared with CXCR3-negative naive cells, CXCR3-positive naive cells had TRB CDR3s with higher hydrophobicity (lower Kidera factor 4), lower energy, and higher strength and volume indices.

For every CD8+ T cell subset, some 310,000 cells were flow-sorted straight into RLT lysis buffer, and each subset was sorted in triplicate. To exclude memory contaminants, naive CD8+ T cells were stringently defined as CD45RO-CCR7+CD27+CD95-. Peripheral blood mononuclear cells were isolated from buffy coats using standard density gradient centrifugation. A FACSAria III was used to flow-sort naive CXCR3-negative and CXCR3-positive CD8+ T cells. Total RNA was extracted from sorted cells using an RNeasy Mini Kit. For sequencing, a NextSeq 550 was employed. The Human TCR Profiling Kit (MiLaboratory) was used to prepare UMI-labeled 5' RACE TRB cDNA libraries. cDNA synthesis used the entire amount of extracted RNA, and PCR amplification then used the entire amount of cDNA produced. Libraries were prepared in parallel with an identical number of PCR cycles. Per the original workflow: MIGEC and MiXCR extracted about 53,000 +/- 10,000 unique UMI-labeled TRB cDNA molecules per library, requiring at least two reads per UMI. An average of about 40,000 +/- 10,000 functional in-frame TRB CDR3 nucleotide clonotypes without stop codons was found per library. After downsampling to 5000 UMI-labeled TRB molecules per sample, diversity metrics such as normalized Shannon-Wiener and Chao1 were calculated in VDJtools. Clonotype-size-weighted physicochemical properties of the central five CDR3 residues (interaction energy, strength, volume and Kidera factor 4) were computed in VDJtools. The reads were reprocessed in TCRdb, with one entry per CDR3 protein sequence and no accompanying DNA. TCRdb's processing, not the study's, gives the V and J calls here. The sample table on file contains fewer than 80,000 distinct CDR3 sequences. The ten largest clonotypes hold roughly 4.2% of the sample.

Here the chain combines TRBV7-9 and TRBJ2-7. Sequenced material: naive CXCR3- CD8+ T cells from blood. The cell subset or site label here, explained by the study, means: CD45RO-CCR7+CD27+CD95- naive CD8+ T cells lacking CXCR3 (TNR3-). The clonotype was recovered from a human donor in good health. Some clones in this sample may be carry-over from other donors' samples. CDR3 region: CASSFVGNPYEQYF.